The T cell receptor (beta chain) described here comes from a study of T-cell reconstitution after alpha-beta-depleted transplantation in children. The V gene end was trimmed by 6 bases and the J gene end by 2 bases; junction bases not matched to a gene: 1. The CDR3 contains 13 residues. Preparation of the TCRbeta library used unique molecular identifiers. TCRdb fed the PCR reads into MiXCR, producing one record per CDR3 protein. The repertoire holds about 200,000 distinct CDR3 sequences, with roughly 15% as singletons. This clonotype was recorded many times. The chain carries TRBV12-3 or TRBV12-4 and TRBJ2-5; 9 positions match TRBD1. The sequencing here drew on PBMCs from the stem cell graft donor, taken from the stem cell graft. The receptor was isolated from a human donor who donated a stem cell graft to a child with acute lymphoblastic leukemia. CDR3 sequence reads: CASRDRGQETQYF. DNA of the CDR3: TGTGCCAGCAGGGACAGGGGACAAGAGACCCAGTACTTC.